The subject of this entry is one T cell receptor (beta chain). There is no known antigen for this receptor. It has no much larger one-base neighbor in the sample; base qualities were not kept. The High Capacity cDNA Reverse Transcription Kit was used to reverse transcribe all of the isolated RNA, meaning that expressed TCRB transcripts were what got sequenced. Naive, central memory and regulatory T cell samples underwent deep immunoSEQ sequencing, averaging about 3.57 million total reads per sample. Sorted cells were lysed in RLT buffer, and RNA was extracted using DNase-treated RNeasy Micro or Mini kits according to cell number. Each cell subset was processed separately to prevent cross-contamination, with patient and healthy donor samples processed together. The immunoSEQ multiplex PCR was used to amplify TCRB sequences from cDNA, yielding 87-bp fragments that span the CDR3 region. Amplicons were sequenced on the Illumina HiSeq platform. As for how the authors treated the data: Synthetic template baselines were used to correct PCR bias computationally, reads within Hamming distance 2 were collapsed, and singletons that could not be merged were discarded. Reads were aligned to IMGT to assign V, D and J genes, CDR3 length, and insertions or deletions at six rearrangement sites. Within each subset, clonotype counts were normalized to sorted cell number, after which true diversity and Gini coefficients were computed with the tcR R package. Repertoire sharing was quantified using the overlap coefficient calculated on TCRB nucleotide sequences. Out-of-frame TCRB sequences from naive cells were analyzed as a proxy for the pre-selection repertoire. TCRdb mirrors the immuneACCESS table, restricted to in-frame sequences. Some clones are absent from its copies; in checked studies, under half trace to an unresolved V gene, and the reason for the others is unknown. V, J and clone size derive from that table, while D and trimming were established from the DNA sequence. Within this sample are about 340,000 clones, with approximately 13% of them counted one time only. Over 0.014% of the sample is taken by the ten largest.

A single peripheral blood draw of approximately 120 mL on average was collected from each donor into heparinised tubes. Naive, central memory, regulatory and stem cell-like memory CD4+ T cells were sorted on a BD FACSAria II using a panel including CD45RO, CCR7, CD25, CD127, CD95 and CD27. Purity was above 95% for every sorted population. PBMCs were isolated right away by Lymphoprep density gradient centrifugation and were stained directly, without culture. To minimize batch effects, samples were stained and sorted in pairs, one healthy donor with one patient per experiment. The data are from a study of beta chain features in type 1 diabetes (dated 2018 in TCRdb). At the level of the whole study: Patients and healthy donors did not differ in mean age, gender distribution, total cell number or subset yield. Regulatory and stem cell-like memory subsets were isolated from only 8 patients and roughly 8 healthy donors, whereas naive and central memory subsets came from all 30 or so donors. In the study, TCRB repertoires of sorted circulating CD4+ T cell subsets from recently diagnosed type 1 diabetes patients were compared with those of matched healthy donors. A total of roughly 100 million sorted cells were examined across all samples, and RNA yield correlated strongly with the number of cells per subset.

Results and caveats for the whole study, not just this receptor: Naive, central memory and regulatory TCRB repertoires appeared to be more similar among patients than among healthy donors. Type 1 diabetes patients showed a moderate but significant shortening of TCRB CDR3 length in all four CD4+ subsets. Because cDNA rather than genomic DNA was sequenced, highly expressing activated cells could have been over-represented, although no difference in activation and CD3 levels was found between groups. Only small numbers of individuals were included in the HLA sub-analyses, which left unresolved whether HLA type had any influence on TCRB rearrangement. At VDJ recombination sites, type 1 diabetes patients had fewer insertions and more deleted nucleotides, which implies abnormalities in thymic rearrangement. PCR may preferentially amplify shorter templates, but because patient and control samples were amplified and corrected together, any resulting skew would affect both groups equally.

Trimming removed 3 bases from V and 3 bases from J; the gene matches leave 4 bases unexplained. From cysteine to valine, the CDR3 is 14 amino acids long. Just the 42-base CDR3 DNA is kept, in frame starting at base 1. As encoded in the germline V gene, CDR1 is KGHSH while CDR2 is LQKENI. The sequence was collected from a woman aged 18-29 years with type 1 diabetes. The chain joins TRBV18 to TRBJ2-7, with 8 middle bases fitting TRBD1. Sequencing was done on a sample of naive CD4+ T cells from blood. The label giving this sample's cell subset or site can be read as: true naive CD4+ T cells. The DNA sequence reads TGTGCCAGCTCACCCTCGGACAGGGTCTACGAGCAGTACGTC. This encodes CASSPSDRVYEQYV.